A single sample is the source of the 28 T cell receptor beta chains below, sequenced in a study of Tregs in tolerant kidney transplant recipients. Mixed chimerism was transient after nonmyeloablative marrow transplants from related graft donors. The table came from immunoSEQ multiplex PCR; TCRdb's copy has only in-frame clones and leaves some out. This repertoire includes roughly 5,500 clones. Source: CD4+ T cells from blood (PBMCs), taken roughly 15 months after the transplant. The receptors were gathered from a human patient who received a combined kidney and bone marrow transplant. The T cells may partly be graft donor cells.

The CDR3 sequence is CASSLKGGTGPGNTIYF. The covered CDR3 bases are TGTGCCAGCTCACTAAAAGGTGGGACAGGGCCCGGAAACACC. The chain recombines TRBV18 with TRBJ1-3; TRBD1 agrees at 9 bases. The sequenced fragment ends 3 residues before the CDR3 boundary, so the rest is inferred from the germline J gene. The CDR3 has 17 residues. CDR1 and CDR2 from the germline V gene are KGHSH and LQKENI. Trimming at V came to 4 bases and at J to 4 bases, leaving 11 bases not matched to a gene.

Details on this clone: The read falls 3 residues short of the CDR3 end, and the missing part is taken from the germline J gene. This sequence joins TRBV7-9 and TRBJ2-5, with 7 positions matching TRBD2. Germline V gene sequence: CDR1 SEHNR, CDR2 FQNEAQ (reference sequence). This CDR3 has 14 residues. Unmatched junction bases numbered 7, after V lost 4 bases and J lost 5 bases. The sequenced part of the CDR3 DNA is TGTGCCAGCAGCTCCCGGACTAGTGGGGAGACC. It yields the protein CASSSRTSGET. The CDR3 in full is CASSSRTSGETQYF. The variable domain in full, completed from reference TRBV7-9 and TRBJ2-5, reads DTGVSQNPRHKITKRGQNVTFRCDPISEHNRLYWYRQTLGQGPEFLTYFQNEAQLEKSRLLSDRFSAERPKGSFSTLEIQRTEQGDSAMYLCASSSRTSGETQYFGPGTRLLVL.

Turning to this clone: The sequence runs out 3 residues before the end of the CDR3; the remainder is reconstructed from the germline J gene. The gene calls are TRBV6-1 and TRBJ1-2; 9 bases are shared with TRBD1. Looked up from germline, CDR1 is MNHNS and CDR2 is SASEGT. With V trimmed by 4 bases and J by 3 bases, 0 bases remained unmatched. The CDR3 is 13 residues long. The CDR3: CASSGQGDYGYTF. The sequenced part of the CDR3 DNA is TGTGCCAGCAGTGGACAGGGGGACTATGGC.

CDR3 DNA (partial): TGCGCCAGCAGTCAATCCAGCTCAATCGGGGGAAATGAG. Protein sequence: CASSQSSSIGGNE. The entire CDR3 reads CASSQSSSIGGNEQFF. This chain joins TRBV23-1 and TRBJ2-1; D perhaps matches TRBD2 (6 bases). The CDR3 goes on 3 residues after the read ends, and that part is filled in from the germline J gene. TRBV23-1 has ORF status, its function being uncertain. V gave up 0 bases and J gave up 7 bases, with 16 bases separating them. The CDR3 covers 16 residues.

As regards this clone: Coverage ceases 3 residues before the CDR3 finishes, and the germline J gene fills in the end. The V and J genes are TRBV5-1 and TRBJ2-7; 10 bases map to TRBD2. This CDR3 comprises 16 residues. Germline loops: CDR1 SGHRS, CDR2 YFSETQ. J was trimmed by 2 bases and V by 5 bases; bases with no gene match: 10. CDR3 sequence: CASRVIAGGSTYEQYF. CDR3 DNA (partial): TGCGCCAGCAGGGTCATAGCGGGAGGAAGCACCTACGAG.

A note on this clone: The sequence runs out 3 residues before the end of the CDR3; the remainder is reconstructed from the germline J gene. The V call is TRBV18, the J call TRBJ2-1; TRBD1 matches 7 bases. This CDR3 is built from 17 residues. Unmatched junction bases numbered 11, after V lost 6 bases and J lost 0 bases. In germline, CDR1 is KGHSH, CDR2 LQKENI. The CDR3 bases that were read are TGTGCCAGCTCCTTCGGACAGGTTCGAAGCTCCTACAATGAG. Protein: CASSFGQVRSSYNE. The complete CDR3 protein is CASSFGQVRSSYNEQFF.

For this clone: The read terminates 3 residues before the CDR3 end, so the remaining end is supplied by the germline J gene. The chain combines TRBV6-1 with TRBJ1-2; a possible D gene is TRBD1 (6 bases). The CDR3 loop spans 16 amino acids. Trimming took off 3 bases at V and 6 bases at J, with 20 bases between the two ends. Germline CDR1 and CDR2: MNHNS and SASEGT. CDR3 bases read: TGTGCCAGCAGTGATACGACAGGAGCGTACAATAATGGC. It is translated as CASSDTTGAYNNG. The whole CDR3 region reads CASSDTTGAYNNGYTF.

In regard to this clone: With the read ending 3 residues before the CDR3 end, the germline J gene is used to fill in that end. The J gene is TRBJ2-5, the V gene TRBV11-2, with D possibly TRBD2 on 5 matching bases. Trimming pared 5 bases from V and 7 bases from J, leaving 17 bases between. CDR1 and CDR2 from the germline V gene are SGHAT and FQNNGV. The CDR3 sequence is 14 residues long. The CDR3 sequence: CASSQWPPEGTQYF. The part of the CDR3 DNA that was read is TGTGCCAGCAGCCAATGGCCCCCCGAGGGGACC.

On this clone itself: The read falls 3 residues short of the CDR3 end, and the missing part is taken from the germline J gene. This chain connects TRBV29-1 to TRBJ1-2; D is uncertain. The germline V gene has CDR1 SQVTM and CDR2 ANQGSEA. The CDR3 consists of 13 residues. Trimming left V 6 bases short and J 4 bases short, with 15 bases between. The chain's CDR3 is CSVLDGTLYGYTF. CDR3 bases read: TGCAGCGTGCTAGACGGAACTCTCTATGGC.

For this clone: The CDR3 goes on 3 residues after the read ends, and that part is filled in from the germline J gene. This chain connects TRBV5-1 to TRBJ1-2; 8 bases line up with TRBD1. CDR1 and CDR2 from the germline V gene are SGHRS and YFSETQ. The ends lost 3 bases at V and 5 bases at J; junction bases unmatched: 9. The length of the CDR3 is 15 residues. Here the CDR3 reads CASSSQGAPRYGYTF. The CDR3 bases that were read are TGCGCCAGCAGCTCCCAGGGGGCGCCCCGATATGGC. The whole variable domain, remainder taken from reference TRBV5-1 and TRBJ1-2, is KAGVTQTPRYLIKTRGQQVTLSCSPISGHRSVSWYQQTPGQGLQFLFEYFSETQRNKGNFPGRFSGRQFSNSRSEMNVSTLELGDSALYLCASSSQGAPRYGYTFGSGTRLTVV.

The CDR3 DNA, read in part, is TGTGCCCCCACCCTAGCGGGAGGAGGTAATGAG. It codes for CAPTLAGGGNE. Given in full, the CDR3 is CAPTLAGGGNEQFF. The chain has TRBV10-3 and TRBJ2-1, with 11 positions matching TRBD2. The CDR3 end falls 3 residues outside the read, so it is completed with the germline J gene. Germline CDR1 is ENHRY and CDR2 is SYGVKD. The CDR3 extends over 14 amino acids. Trimming removed 11 bases from V and 7 bases from J; junction bases left unmatched: 10.

This clone is labeled medium-sized based on frequency. The read terminates 3 residues ahead of where the CDR3 ends, so the germline J gene completes it. The rearrangement uses TRBV20-1 and TRBJ2-3; 8 nucleotides align to TRBD1. After removal of 5 bases from V and 2 bases from J, the junction contained 6 bases not matched to a gene. The CDR3 has 14 residues. In germline, CDR1 is DFQATT, CDR2 SNEGSKA (reference sequence). Partial CDR3 DNA: TGCAGTGCTCCGGACAGGGCTACCACAGATACG. This gives the protein CSAPDRATTDT. The full CDR3 reads CSAPDRATTDTQYF.

Remarks on this clone: The read gets to within 3 residues of the CDR3 end, and the germline J gene fills in the rest. The chain is built from TRBV13 and TRBJ1-4; 7 bases map to TRBD1. Germline loops: CDR1 PRHDT, CDR2 FYEKMQ (reference sequence). The CDR3 contains 14 residues. The V gene end was trimmed by 5 bases and the J gene end by 7 bases; junction bases not matched to a gene: 7. CDR3 DNA, as far as it was read: TGTGCCAGCAGCATCCGACAGGGTGGTGAAAAA. Its protein product is CASSIRQGGEK. The CDR3, in full, reads CASSIRQGGEKLFF.

For this clone: The CDR3 end falls 3 residues outside the read, so it is completed with the germline J gene. This chain connects TRBV5-1 to TRBJ2-1, with TRBD2 matching 8 bases. Germline V gene data show CDR1 as SGHRS and CDR2 as YFSETQ. Trimming cost V 2 bases and J 7 bases; bases outside gene matches: 5. This CDR3 comprises 14 residues. The CDR3 reads CASSLLAATNEQFF. The CDR3 bases that were read are TGCGCCAGCAGCTTACTAGCGGCCACGAATGAG.

This clone counts as medium-sized by frequency. Coverage ceases 3 residues before the CDR3 finishes, and the germline J gene fills in the end. V usage is TRBV12-3 or TRBV12-4 and J usage is TRBJ2-2; 14 positions match TRBD2. V gave up 6 bases and J gave up 4 bases; unmatched junction bases: 7. The CDR3 length is 17 residues. This CDR3 is CASRLTSGGAGTGELFF. CDR3 bases read: TGTGCCAGCAGACTGACTAGCGGGGGGGCGGGCACCGGGGAG.

Measured by frequency, this clone is large. The CDR3 bases that were read are TGCAGCGCCCTTGACAGGGGAAACGGGGAG. It specifies CSALDRGNGE. The whole CDR3 sequence is CSALDRGNGELFF. The rearrangement uses TRBV29-1 and TRBJ2-2; 8 nucleotides match TRBD1. The missing CDR3 end, 3 residues past where the read stops, is filled in from the germline J gene. There are 13 residues in the CDR3. J gave up 7 bases and V 7 bases, and 8 bases lay outside the gene matches. Germline-derived CDR1 and CDR2 are SQVTM and ANQGSEA.

Turning to this clone: The sequence runs out 3 residues before the end of the CDR3; the remainder is reconstructed from the germline J gene. The chain carries TRBV4-1 and TRBJ2-7; D is ambiguous. CDR3 length: 11 amino acids. Deletions cut 2 bases from V and 3 bases from J, with 2 bases between. The V gene's germline CDR1 is MGHRA and CDR2 YSYEKL. The CDR3 region is CASSQLYEQYF. Incomplete CDR3 DNA: TGCGCCAGCAGCCAACTCTACGAG.

As concerns this clone: With the read ending 3 residues before the CDR3 end, the germline J gene is used to fill in that end. This chain links TRBV20-1 with TRBJ1-1; the D is unclear. V lost 3 bases and J lost 5, with 10 bases in between. Germline CDR1 is DFQATT and CDR2 is SNEGSKA (reference sequence). The CDR3 has 12 amino acids. This chain's CDR3 is CSASNPSTEAFF. The covered CDR3 bases are TGCAGTGCTAGTAATCCGTCGACTGAA.

Measured by frequency, this clone is large. The read ends 3 residues before the CDR3 terminus; that terminus is restored from the germline J gene. This sequence joins TRBV6-2 or TRBV6-3 and TRBJ2-3; D might be TRBD2 (6 bases). CDR1 is MNHEY, CDR2 SVGEGT, per germline. Trimming left V 5 bases short and J 2 bases short, with 14 bases between. This CDR3 is 15 amino acids long. The covered CDR3 bases are TGTGCCAGCAGTGGACGGACTACCACCACAGATACG. Translation: CASSGRTTTTDT. The CDR3 as a whole reads CASSGRTTTTDTQYF.

With regard to this clone: The observed sequence ends 3 residues before the CDR3 terminus, with the missing tail filled in from the germline J gene. V and J are TRBV20-1 and TRBJ2-1, with a weak D call TRBD2 (7 bases). Germline assignment: CDR1 DFQATT and CDR2 SNEGSKA (reference sequence). Trimming removed 5 bases from V and 2 bases from J, with 16 bases in between. CDR3 length: 15 residues. The CDR3 sequence: CSASSGGLAYNEQFF. The CDR3 bases that were read are TGCAGTGCTTCGTCGGGGGGCCTGGCCTACAATGAG.

Details on this clone: The read ends 3 residues before the CDR3 terminus; that terminus is restored from the germline J gene. The chain uses TRBV7-2 and TRBJ2-7; 10 nucleotides match TRBD2. V shed 5 bases, J shed 1 base, and the junction held 2 bases outside the gene matches. This CDR3 is built from 14 residues. CDR1 and CDR2 from the germline V gene are SGHTA and FQGNSA. The covered CDR3 bases are TGTGCCAGCAGCCGGACTAGCGGATCCTACGAG. Translated: CASSRTSGSYE. The full CDR3 protein reads CASSRTSGSYEQYF.

Remarks on this clone: The read halts 3 residues ahead of the CDR3 end, with the missing end drawn from the germline J gene. V gene TRBV19 combines with J gene TRBJ2-3, with a tentative D call TRBD2 (6 bases). The V end was cut by 5 bases, the J end by 0 bases, with 12 bases between. From germline, CDR1 is LNHDA and CDR2 SQIVND (reference sequence). The CDR3 has 15 residues. The CDR3 here is CASSARDLSTDTQYF. CDR3 DNA (partial): TGTGCCAGTAGTGCACGGGACTTGAGCACAGATACG.

A note on this clone: The read stops 3 residues short of the end of the CDR3; the missing end is completed from the germline J gene. The chain combines TRBV29-1 with TRBJ2-5; 7 nucleotides line up with TRBD1. V dropped 6 bases and J dropped 2; count of bases not matched to a gene: 3. This CDR3 contains 12 residues. The germline V gene encodes CDR1 SQVTM and CDR2 ANQGSEA. CDR3 DNA (partial): TGCAGCGTCGGGGACAGTCAAGAGACC. Residues: CSVGDSQET. The full CDR3 reads CSVGDSQETQYF. The whole variable domain, filled in from reference TRBV29-1 and TRBJ2-5, reads SAVISQKPSRDICQRGTSLTIQCQVDSQVTMMFWYRQQPGQSLTLIATANQGSEATYESGFVIDKFPISRPNLTFSTLTVSNMSPEDSSIYLCSVGDSQETQYFGPGTRLLVL.

This CDR3 reads CASSQDGARWTDTQYF. The sequenced part of the CDR3 DNA is TGTGCCAGCAGCCAAGATGGCGCTAGATGGACAGATACG. V usage is TRBV14 and J usage is TRBJ2-3, with D uncertain. The CDR3 end lies 3 residues beyond the end of the read and is filled in from the germline J gene. The germline V gene encodes CDR1 SGHDN and CDR2 FVKESK. V was shortened by 0 bases and J by 3 bases, with 13 bases between the two germline ends. The CDR3 has 16 amino acids. Supplemented by reference TRBV14 and TRBJ2-3, the full variable domain reads EAGVTQFPSHSVIEKGQTVTLRCDPISGHDNLYWYRRVMGKEIKFLLHFVKESKQDESGMPNNRFLAERTGGTYSTLKVQPAELEDSGVYFCASSQDGARWTDTQYFGPGTRLTVL.

For this clone: The DNA ends 3 residues before the CDR3 does, and the rest of the CDR3 is filled in from the germline J gene. The rearrangement links TRBV7-9 to TRBJ1-5; TRBD1 matches at 7 bases. CDR3 length equals 13 residues. The V and J ends lost 5 bases and 7 bases, in that order; junction bases with no gene match: 5. Germline V gives CDR1 SEHNR, CDR2 FQNEAQ (reference sequence). CDR3 sequence reads: CASSIDRAQPQHF. CDR3 DNA (partial): TGTGCCAGCAGCATAGACAGGGCGCAGCCC. Supplemented by reference TRBV7-9 and TRBJ1-5, the full variable domain reads DTGVSQNPRHKITKRGQNVTFRCDPISEHNRLYWYRQTLGQGPEFLTYFQNEAQLEKSRLLSDRFSAERPKGSFSTLEIQRTEQGDSAMYLCASSIDRAQPQHFGDGTRLSIL.

Notes on this clone: The read ends 3 residues early relative to the CDR3; the germline J gene fills the gap. The chain uses TRBV6-2 or TRBV6-3 and TRBJ2-3; weak D call: TRBD2 (6 bases). The V and J ends lost 2 bases and 2 bases respectively, with 11 bases between them. This CDR3 spans 15 amino acids. The germline V gene has CDR1 MNHEY and CDR2 SVGEGT. CDR3: CASSYGRGDTDTQYF. Incomplete CDR3 DNA: TGTGCCAGCAGTTACGGGCGGGGAGACACAGATACG.

Points on this clone: Read sequence stops 3 residues before the CDR3 end, and the germline J gene provides the missing end. This chain uses TRBV20-1 with TRBJ1-1; maybe TRBD1 (5 bases). CDR1 and CDR2 from the germline V gene are DFQATT and SNEGSKA (reference sequence). V was cut by 2 bases and J by 4 bases, with 8 bases left in between. CDR3 size: 12 residues. Here the CDR3 reads CSARQGGTEAFF. CDR3 bases read: TGCAGTGCTAGACAGGGAGGCACTGAA.

In terms of frequency, this clone is large. The read terminates 3 residues ahead of where the CDR3 ends, so the germline J gene completes it. The rearrangement uses TRBV20-1 and TRBJ1-1; possible D gene TRBD1, 5 bases. The CDR3 loop spans 13 amino acids. Germline V CDR1 and CDR2: DFQATT, SNEGSKA (reference sequence). The V and J ends lost 6 bases and 5 bases respectively, with 16 bases between them. CDR3 DNA (partial): TGCAGTGCAAACAACGGGGGGGGGACTGAA. Amino acids: CSANNGGGTE. The CDR3, in full, reads CSANNGGGTEAFF.